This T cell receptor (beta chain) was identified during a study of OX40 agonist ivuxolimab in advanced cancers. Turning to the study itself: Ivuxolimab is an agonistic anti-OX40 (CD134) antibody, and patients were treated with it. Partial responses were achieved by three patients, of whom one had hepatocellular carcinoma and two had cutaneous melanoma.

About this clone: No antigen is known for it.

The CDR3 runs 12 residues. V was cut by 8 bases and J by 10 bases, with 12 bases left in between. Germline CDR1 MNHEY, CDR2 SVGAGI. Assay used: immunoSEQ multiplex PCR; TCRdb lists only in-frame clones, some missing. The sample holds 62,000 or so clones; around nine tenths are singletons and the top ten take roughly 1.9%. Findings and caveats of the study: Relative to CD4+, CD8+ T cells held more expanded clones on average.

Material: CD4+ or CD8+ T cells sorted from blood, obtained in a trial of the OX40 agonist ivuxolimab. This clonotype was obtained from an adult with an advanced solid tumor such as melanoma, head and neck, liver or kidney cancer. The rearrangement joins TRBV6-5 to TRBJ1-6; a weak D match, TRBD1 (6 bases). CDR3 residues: CASSQGRSPLHF. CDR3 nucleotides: TGTGCCAGCTCTCAGGGGCGATCACCCCTCCACTTT.